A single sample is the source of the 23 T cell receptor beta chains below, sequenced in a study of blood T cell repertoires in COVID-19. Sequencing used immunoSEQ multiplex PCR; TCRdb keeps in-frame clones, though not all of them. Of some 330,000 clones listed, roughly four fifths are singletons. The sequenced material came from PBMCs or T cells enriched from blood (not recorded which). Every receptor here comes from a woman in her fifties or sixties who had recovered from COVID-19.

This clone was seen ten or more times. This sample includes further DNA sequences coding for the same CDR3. The CDR3 is CASSMAADTEAFF. The CDR3 nucleotides read TGTGCCAGTAGTATGGCGGCGGATACTGAAGCTTTCTTT. The rearrangement links TRBV19 to TRBJ1-1; D unresolved. The V end was cut by 3 bases, the J end by 5 bases, with 10 bases between. CDR1 is LNHDA and CDR2 is SQIVND in the germline V gene (reference sequence). The CDR3 has 13 residues.

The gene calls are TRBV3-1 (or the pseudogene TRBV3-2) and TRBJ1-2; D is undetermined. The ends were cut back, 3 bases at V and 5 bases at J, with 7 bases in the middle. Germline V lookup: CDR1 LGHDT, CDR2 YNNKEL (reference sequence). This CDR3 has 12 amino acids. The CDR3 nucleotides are TGTGCCAGCAGCCACGGGATTTATGGCTACACCTTC. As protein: CASSHGIYGYTF.

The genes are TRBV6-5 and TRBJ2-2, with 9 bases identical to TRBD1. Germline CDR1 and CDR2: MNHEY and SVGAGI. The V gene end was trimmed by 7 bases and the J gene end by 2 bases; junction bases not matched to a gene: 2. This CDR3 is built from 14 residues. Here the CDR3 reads CASTQGANTGELFF. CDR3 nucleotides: TGTGCCAGCACACAGGGGGCCAACACCGGGGAGCTGTTTTTT.

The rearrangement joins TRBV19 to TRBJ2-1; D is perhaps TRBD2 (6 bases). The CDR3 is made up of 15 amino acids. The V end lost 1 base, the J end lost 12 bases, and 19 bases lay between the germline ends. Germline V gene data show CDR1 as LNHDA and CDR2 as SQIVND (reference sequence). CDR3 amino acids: CASSIGGGTGNRQFF. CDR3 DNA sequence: TGTGCCAGTAGTATAGGCGGCGGGACGGGTAATCGGCAGTTCTTC. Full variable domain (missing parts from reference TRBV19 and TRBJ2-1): DGGITQSPKYLFRKEGQNVTLSCEQNLNHDAMYWYRQDPGQGLRLIYYSQIVNDFQKGDIAEGYSVSREKKESFPLTVTSAQKNPTAFYLCASSIGGGTGNRQFFGPGTRLTVL.

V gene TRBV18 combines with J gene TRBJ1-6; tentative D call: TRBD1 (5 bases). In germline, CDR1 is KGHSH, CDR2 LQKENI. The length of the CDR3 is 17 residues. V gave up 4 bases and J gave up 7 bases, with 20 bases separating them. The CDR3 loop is CASSLLLGGVRNSPLHF. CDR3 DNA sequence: TGTGCCAGCTCACTCCTCCTCGGGGGAGTACGGAATTCACCCCTCCACTTT.

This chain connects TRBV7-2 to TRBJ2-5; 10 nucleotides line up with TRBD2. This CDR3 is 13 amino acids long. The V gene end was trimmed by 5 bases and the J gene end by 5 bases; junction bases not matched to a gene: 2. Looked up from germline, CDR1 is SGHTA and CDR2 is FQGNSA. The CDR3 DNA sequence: TGTGCCAGCAGCGATAGCGGGGGGGAGACCCAGTACTTC. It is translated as CASSDSGGETQYF.

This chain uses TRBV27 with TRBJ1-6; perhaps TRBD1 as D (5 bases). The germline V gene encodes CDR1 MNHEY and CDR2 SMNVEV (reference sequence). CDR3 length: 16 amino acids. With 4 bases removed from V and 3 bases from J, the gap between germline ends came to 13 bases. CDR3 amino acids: CASSWQGGLYNSPLHF. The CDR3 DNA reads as TGTGCCAGCAGTTGGCAGGGCGGTCTCTATAATTCACCCCTCCACTTT.

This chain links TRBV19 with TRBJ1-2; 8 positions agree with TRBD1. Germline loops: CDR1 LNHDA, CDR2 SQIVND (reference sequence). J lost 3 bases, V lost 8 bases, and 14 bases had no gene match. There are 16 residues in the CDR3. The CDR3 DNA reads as TGTGCCAGTCGTGCCCTGCCCGGACAGGGATACTATGGCTACACCTTC. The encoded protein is CASRALPGQGYYGYTF.

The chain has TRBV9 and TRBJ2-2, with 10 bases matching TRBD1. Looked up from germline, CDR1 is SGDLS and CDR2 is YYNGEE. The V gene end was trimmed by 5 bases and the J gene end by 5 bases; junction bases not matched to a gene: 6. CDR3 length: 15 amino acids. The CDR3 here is CASSWDRGGTGELFF. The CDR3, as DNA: TGTGCCAGCAGTTGGGACAGGGGTGGTACCGGGGAGCTGTTTTTT. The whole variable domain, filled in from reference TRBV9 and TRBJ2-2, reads DSGVTQTPKHLITATGQRVTLRCSPRSGDLSVYWYQQSLDQGLQFLIQYYNGEERAKGNILERFSAQQFPDLHSELNLSSLELGDSALYFCASSWDRGGTGELFFGEGSRLTVL.

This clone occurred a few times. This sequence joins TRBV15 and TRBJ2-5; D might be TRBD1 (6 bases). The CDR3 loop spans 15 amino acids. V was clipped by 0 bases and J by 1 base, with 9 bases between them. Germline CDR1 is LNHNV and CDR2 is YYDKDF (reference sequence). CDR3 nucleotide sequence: TGTGCCACCAGCAGAGACGGGACACTCCAAGAGACCCAGTACTTC. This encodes CATSRDGTLQETQYF.

CDR3 in amino acids: CASSEARGGEQFF. CDR3 DNA sequence: TGTGCCAGCAGTGAAGCGCGCGGAGGGGAGCAGTTCTTC. The chain is built from TRBV2 and TRBJ2-1, with D possibly being TRBD2 (6 bases). V was trimmed by 0 bases and J by 10 bases, leaving 10 bases between them. Per the germline V gene, CDR1 is SNHLY and CDR2 is FYNNEI. This CDR3 has 13 residues.

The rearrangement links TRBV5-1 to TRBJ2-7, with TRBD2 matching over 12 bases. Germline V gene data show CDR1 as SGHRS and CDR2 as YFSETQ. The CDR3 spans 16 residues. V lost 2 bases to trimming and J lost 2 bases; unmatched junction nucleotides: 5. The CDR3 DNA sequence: TGCGCCAGCAGCTTCTCTAGCGGGGGGGTGGCCTACGAGCAGTACTTC. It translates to CASSFSSGGVAYEQYF.

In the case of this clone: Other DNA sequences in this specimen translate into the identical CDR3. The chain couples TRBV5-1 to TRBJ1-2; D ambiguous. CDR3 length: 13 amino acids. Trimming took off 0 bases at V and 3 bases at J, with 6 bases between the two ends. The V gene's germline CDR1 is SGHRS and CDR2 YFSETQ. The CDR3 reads CASSLDGDYGYTF. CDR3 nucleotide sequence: TGCGCCAGCAGCTTGGACGGAGACTATGGCTACACCTTC.

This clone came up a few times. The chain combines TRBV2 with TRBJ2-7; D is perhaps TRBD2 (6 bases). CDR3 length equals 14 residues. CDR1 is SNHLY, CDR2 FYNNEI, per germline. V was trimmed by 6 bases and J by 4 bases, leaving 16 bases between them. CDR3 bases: TGTGCCAGCAGAACCGGGACTTCGGGGTACGAGCAGTACTTC. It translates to CASRTGTSGYEQYF. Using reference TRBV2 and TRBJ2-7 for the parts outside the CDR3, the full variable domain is EPEVTQTPSHQVTQMGQEVILRCVPISNHLYFYWYRQILGQKVEFLVSFYNNEISEKSEIFDDQFSVERPDGSNFTLKIRSTKLEDSAMYFCASRTGTSGYEQYFGPGTRLTVT.

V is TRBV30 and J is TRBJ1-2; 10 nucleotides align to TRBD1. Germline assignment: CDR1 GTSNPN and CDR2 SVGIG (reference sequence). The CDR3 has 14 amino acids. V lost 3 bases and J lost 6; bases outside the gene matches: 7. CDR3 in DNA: TGTGCCTGGAGCACCGGGACAGGGGTGAATGGCTACACCTTC. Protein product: CAWSTGTGVNGYTF.

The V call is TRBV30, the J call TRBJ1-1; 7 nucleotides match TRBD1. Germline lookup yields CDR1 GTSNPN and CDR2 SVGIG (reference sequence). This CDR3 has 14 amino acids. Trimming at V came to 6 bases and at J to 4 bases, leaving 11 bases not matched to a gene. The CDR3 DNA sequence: TGTGCCTGTTCAGACGACAGGGTACGCACTGAAGCTTTCTTT. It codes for CACSDDRVRTEAFF.

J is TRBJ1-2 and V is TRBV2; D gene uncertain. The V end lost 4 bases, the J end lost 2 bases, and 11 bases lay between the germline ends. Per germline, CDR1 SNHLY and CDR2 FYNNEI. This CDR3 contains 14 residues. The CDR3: CASSADTLNYGYTF. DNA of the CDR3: TGTGCCAGCAGTGCAGACACCCTCAACTATGGCTACACCTTC.

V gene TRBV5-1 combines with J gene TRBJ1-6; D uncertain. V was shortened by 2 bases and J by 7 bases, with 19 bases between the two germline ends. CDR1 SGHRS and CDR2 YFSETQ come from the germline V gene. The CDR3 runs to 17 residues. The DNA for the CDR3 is TGCGCCAGCAGCTTAACAGTCCCAGGCTTGTCGAATTCACCCCTCCACTTT. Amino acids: CASSLTVPGLSNSPLHF.

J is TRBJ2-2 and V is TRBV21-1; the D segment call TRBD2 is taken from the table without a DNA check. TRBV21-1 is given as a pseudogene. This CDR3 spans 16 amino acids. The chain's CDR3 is CASSKVRSRNTGELFF. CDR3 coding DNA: TGTGCCAGCAGCAAAGTTCGGAGTAGGAACACCGGGGAGCTGTTTTTT.

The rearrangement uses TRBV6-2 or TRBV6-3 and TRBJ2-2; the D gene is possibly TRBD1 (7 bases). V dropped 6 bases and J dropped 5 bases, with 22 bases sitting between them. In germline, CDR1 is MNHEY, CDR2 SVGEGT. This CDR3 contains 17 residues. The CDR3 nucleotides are TGTGCCAGCAGCCACCCCCCAGACAGGGCGGGAACCGGGGAGCTGTTTTTT. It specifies CASSHPPDRAGTGELFF.

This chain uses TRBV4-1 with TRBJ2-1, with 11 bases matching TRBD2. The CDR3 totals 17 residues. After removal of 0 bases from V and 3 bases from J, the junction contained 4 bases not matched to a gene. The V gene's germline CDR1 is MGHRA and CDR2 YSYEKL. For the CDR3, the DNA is TGCGCCAGCAGCCAAGATCTTACTAGCGGGGGCTACAATGAGCAGTTCTTC. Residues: CASSQDLTSGGYNEQFF.

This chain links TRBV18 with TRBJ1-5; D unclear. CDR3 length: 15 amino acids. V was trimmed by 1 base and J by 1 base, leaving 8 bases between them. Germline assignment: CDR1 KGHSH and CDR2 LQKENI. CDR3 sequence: CASSPLSGSNQPQHF. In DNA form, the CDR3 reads TGTGCCAGCTCACCACTGTCGGGGAGCAATCAGCCCCAGCATTTT.

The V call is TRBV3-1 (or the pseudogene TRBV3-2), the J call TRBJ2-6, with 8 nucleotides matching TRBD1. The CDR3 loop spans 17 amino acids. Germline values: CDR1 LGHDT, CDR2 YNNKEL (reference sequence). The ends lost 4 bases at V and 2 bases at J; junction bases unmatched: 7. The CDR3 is CASSRGQGVAGANVLTF. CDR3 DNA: TGTGCCAGCAGCCGCGGACAGGGAGTTGCTGGGGCCAACGTCCTGACTTTC.